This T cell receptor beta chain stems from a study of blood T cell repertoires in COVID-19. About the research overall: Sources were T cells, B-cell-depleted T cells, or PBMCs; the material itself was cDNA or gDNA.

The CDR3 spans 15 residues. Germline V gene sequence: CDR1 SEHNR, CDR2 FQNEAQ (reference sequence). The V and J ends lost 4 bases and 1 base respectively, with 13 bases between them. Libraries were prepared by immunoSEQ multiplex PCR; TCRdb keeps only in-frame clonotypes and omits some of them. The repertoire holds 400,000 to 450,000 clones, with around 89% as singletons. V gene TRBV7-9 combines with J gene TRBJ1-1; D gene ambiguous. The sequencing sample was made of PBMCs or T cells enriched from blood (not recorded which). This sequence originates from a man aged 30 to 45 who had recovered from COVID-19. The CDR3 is CASSSAQSTNTEAFF. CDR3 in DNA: TGTGCCAGCAGCTCCGCACAGAGTACGAACACTGAAGCTTTCTTT.